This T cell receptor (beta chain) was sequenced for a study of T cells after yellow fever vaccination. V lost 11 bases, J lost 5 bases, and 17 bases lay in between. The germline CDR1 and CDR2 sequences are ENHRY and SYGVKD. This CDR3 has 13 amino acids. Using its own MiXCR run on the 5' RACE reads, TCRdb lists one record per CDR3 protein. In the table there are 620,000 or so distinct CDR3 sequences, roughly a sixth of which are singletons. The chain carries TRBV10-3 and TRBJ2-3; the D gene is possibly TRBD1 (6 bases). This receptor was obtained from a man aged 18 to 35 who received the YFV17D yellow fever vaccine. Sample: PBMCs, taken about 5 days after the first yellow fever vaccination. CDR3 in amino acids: CASQGPGGDTQYF. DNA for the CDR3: TGTGCCTCCCAGGGGCCAGGTGGAGATACGCAGTATTTT.